The 20 T cell receptor beta chains in this list originate from one sample, sequenced in a study of technical replicates of blood from a handful of donors. This table comes from immunoSEQ multiplex PCR, and its TCRdb copy is limited to in-frame clones, with some not included. The sample contains roughly 57,000 clones, more than 90% of which appear only once. The sequenced material came from PBMCs. The source is a human donor in good health. Some clones in this sample may be carry-over from other donors' samples.

V usage is TRBV29-1 and J usage is TRBJ1-5; TRBD1 agrees at 10 bases. This CDR3 has 14 amino acids. Germline CDR1 and CDR2: SQVTM and ANQGSEA. V shed 4 bases and J 7 bases; nucleotides not matched to a gene: 7. The CDR3 region has the DNA TGCAGCGTTGCGCCGGGACAGGGGAACCAGCCCCAGCATTTT. Translated: CSVAPGQGNQPQHF.

This clone has just one count. The rearrangement uses TRBV7-3 and TRBJ2-7; TRBD2 aligns across 8 bases. Germline V gives CDR1 SGHTA, CDR2 FQGTGA. This CDR3 has 15 residues. V lost 2 bases and J lost 3; bases outside the gene matches: 6. The CDR3 nucleotides read TGTGCCAGCAGCTTAGGCGCGGGGGGCCACTACGAGCAGTACTTC. Protein sequence: CASSLGAGGHYEQYF.

The chain couples TRBV4-3 to TRBJ2-7; D may be TRBD2 (5 bases). In germline, CDR1 is LGHNA, CDR2 YSLEER. The CDR3 has 14 amino acids. Deletions cut 3 bases from V and 1 base from J, with 10 bases between. The CDR3 DNA is TGCGCCAGCAGCCACGGAGCGGCTTCCTACGAGCAGTACTTC. It translates to CASSHGAASYEQYF.

This clone was seen just once. A read error is possible here, since a much larger clone lies one base away. V is TRBV6-6 and J is TRBJ1-2; D is possibly TRBD1 (5 bases). CDR1 and CDR2 (germline): MNHNY, SVGAGI (reference sequence). This CDR3 spans 13 amino acids. The V end was cut by 6 bases, the J end by 4 bases, with 12 bases between. In nucleotides, the CDR3 is TGTGCCAGCAGCCCCCGGGACTTCTATGGCTACACCTTC. It codes for CASSPRDFYGYTF.

This clone was counted a single time. This CDR3 reads CASSSTSGRTDTQYF. CDR3 in DNA: TGTGCCAGCAGCTCCACTAGCGGGAGGACAGATACGCAGTATTTT. The V call is TRBV7-9, the J call TRBJ2-3; TRBD2 aligns across 12 bases. The junction had 2 bases not matched to a gene; V was cut back by 4 bases and J by 3 bases. This CDR3 region has 15 residues. The germline V gene encodes CDR1 SEHNR and CDR2 FQNEAQ (reference sequence).

The chain is built from TRBV7-9 and TRBJ1-4; no definite D call. V was pared by 4 bases and J by 12 bases, with 9 bases between. The CDR3 totals 11 residues. Germline V gene data show CDR1 as SEHNR and CDR2 as FQNEAQ (reference sequence). The CDR3 nucleotides read TGTGCCAGCAGCTCGGGAGTTGAACTGTTTTTT. Amino acids: CASSSGVELFF.

V usage is TRBV5-6 and J usage is TRBJ2-2; 9 bases match TRBD2. This CDR3 is built from 15 residues. Germline V gene data show CDR1 as SGHDT and CDR2 as YYEEEE. The J segment lost 0 bases and the V segment lost 4 bases, leaving 1 base of the junction unmatched. CDR3 region: CASSVAGANTGELFF. In DNA, the CDR3 is TGTGCCAGCAGCGTAGCGGGAGCGAACACCGGGGAGCTGTTTTTT. Looking up the rest from reference TRBV5-6 and TRBJ2-2 gives the full variable domain: DAGVTQSPTHLIKTRGQQVTLRCSPKSGHDTVSWYQQALGQGPQFIFQYYEEEERQRGNFPDRFSGHQFPNYSSELNVNALLLGDSALYLCASSVAGANTGELFFGEGSRLTVL.

This chain uses TRBV6-1 with TRBJ2-7; D call uncertain. Germline V gene lookup returns CDR1 MNHNS and CDR2 SASEGT. CDR3 length: 13 amino acids. The V end lost 7 bases, the J end lost 2 bases, and 12 bases lay between the germline ends. The CDR3 bases are TGTGCCAGCAAGCTGGCGGCTGCCTACGAGCAGTACTTC. Amino acids: CASKLAAAYEQYF.

This chain uses TRBV19 with TRBJ1-2, with 8 bases aligning to TRBD1. Trimming at V came to 7 bases and at J to 6 bases, leaving 10 bases not matched to a gene. The germline V gene has CDR1 LNHDA and CDR2 SQIVND (reference sequence). CDR3 length: 14 amino acids. This chain's CDR3 is CASKTQGAVDGYTF. The CDR3 DNA sequence: TGTGCCAGTAAGACCCAGGGGGCAGTAGATGGCTACACCTTC.

This clone was recorded once. The V gene is TRBV7-3, the J gene TRBJ2-3; TRBD1 matches 7 bases. The trim removed 6 bases at V and 5 bases at J, leaving 8 bases unmatched. From germline, CDR1 is SGHTA and CDR2 FQGTGA. The CDR3 consists of 14 residues. CDR3 region: CASSRQNRGDTQYF. The CDR3 DNA sequence: TGTGCCAGCAGTCGTCAAAACAGGGGAGATACGCAGTATTTT.

The V call is TRBV7-9, the J call TRBJ2-2, with 7 bases aligning to TRBD2. The V gene end was trimmed by 10 bases and the J gene end by 4 bases; junction bases not matched to a gene: 9. This CDR3 spans 14 amino acids. Germline V gives CDR1 SEHNR, CDR2 FQNEAQ (reference sequence). The CDR3 loop reads CANNPAGPTGELFF. The CDR3 nucleotides read TGTGCCAATAATCCAGCGGGGCCCACCGGGGAGCTGTTTTTT.

The chain has TRBV5-1 and TRBJ2-1, with D perhaps matching TRBD1 (6 bases). CDR3 size: 15 residues. V lost 4 bases, J lost 1 base, and 12 bases lay in between. Germline CDR1 SGHRS, CDR2 YFSETQ. The CDR3 region has the DNA TGCGCCAGCAGCCAACTAGGGACATCCTACAATGAGCAGTTCTTC. Its protein product is CASSQLGTSYNEQFF. Supplemented by reference TRBV5-1 and TRBJ2-1, the full variable domain reads KAGVTQTPRYLIKTRGQQVTLSCSPISGHRSVSWYQQTPGQGLQFLFEYFSETQRNKGNFPGRFSGRQFSNSRSEMNVSTLELGDSALYLCASSQLGTSYNEQFFGPGTRLTVL.

This clone was seen only once. The chain is built from TRBV15 and TRBJ2-2; no firm D call. The CDR3 is 16 amino acids. Looked up from germline, CDR1 is LNHNV and CDR2 is YYDKDF (reference sequence). The V and J ends lost 0 bases and 0 bases respectively, with 8 bases between them. CDR3 residues: CATSRDYSSNTGELFF. In DNA form, the CDR3 reads TGTGCCACCAGCAGAGACTACAGCTCGAACACCGGGGAGCTGTTTTTT.

In this sample, this clone turned up once. V and J are TRBV7-9 and TRBJ2-5; D is ambiguous. The CDR3 extends over 13 amino acids. Germline loops: CDR1 SEHNR, CDR2 FQNEAQ (reference sequence). Trimming cost V 0 bases and J 5 bases, with 7 bases left between them. CDR3: CASSLASSETQYF. In DNA, the CDR3 is TGTGCCAGCAGCTTAGCTAGTTCCGAGACCCAGTACTTC.

The CDR3 coding sequence is TGCGCCAGCAGCCTGAGCACAGATACGCAGTATTTT. Its translation: CASSLSTDTQYF. The chain uses TRBV5-1 and TRBJ2-3; unclear D gene. The CDR3 loop spans 12 amino acids. Trimming pared 4 bases from V and 0 bases from J, leaving 3 bases between. Per the germline V gene, CDR1 is SGHRS and CDR2 is YFSETQ.

The J gene is TRBJ2-4, the V gene TRBV7-8; TRBD2 matches 7 bases. The ends lost 8 bases at V and 1 base at J; junction bases unmatched: 11. From germline, CDR1 is SGHVS and CDR2 FQNEAQ. The CDR3 consists of 16 residues. CDR3 in DNA: TGTGCCAGCTCCCCGGGGAGGGGTTCGGCCAAAAACATTCAGTACTTC. Protein: CASSPGRGSAKNIQYF.

The chain uses TRBV7-3 and TRBJ2-1, with D maybe TRBD2 (5 bases). Trimming left V 1 base short and J 4 bases short, with 17 bases between. The length of the CDR3 is 17 residues. CDR1 and CDR2 (germline): SGHTA, FQGTGA. CDR3 region: CASSLMVTGRSYNEQFF. CDR3 coding DNA: TGTGCCAGCAGCTTAATGGTGACGGGGAGATCGTACAATGAGCAGTTCTTC.

This clone was seen once. The chain has TRBV29-1 and TRBJ2-1; 9 bases are shared with TRBD2. The germline gives CDR1 SQVTM, CDR2 ANQGSEA. The CDR3 covers 14 residues. The V segment lost 8 bases and the J segment 9 bases; nucleotides outside the gene matches: 14. The CDR3 loop reads CSWQGSGRLGEQFF. The CDR3 DNA is TGCAGCTGGCAGGGTAGCGGGAGATTGGGTGAGCAGTTCTTC.

The chain has TRBV6-1 and TRBJ2-1; a weak D match, TRBD2 (6 bases). Germline V lookup: CDR1 MNHNS, CDR2 SASEGT. This CDR3 is 12 amino acids long. V lost 4 bases to trimming and J lost 13 bases, with 14 bases between them. The CDR3 protein is CASSAISGGQFF. CDR3 DNA: TGTGCCAGCAGTGCGATTTCCGGGGGACAGTTCTTC.

J is TRBJ2-7 and V is TRBV29-1, with TRBD1 matching over 7 bases. CDR1 SQVTM and CDR2 ANQGSEA come from the germline V gene. The CDR3 has 11 amino acids. Unmatched junction bases numbered 1, after V lost 5 bases and J lost 3 bases. The CDR3 protein is CSVRTGYEQYF. The CDR3 bases are TGCAGCGTTAGGACAGGCTACGAGCAGTACTTC.